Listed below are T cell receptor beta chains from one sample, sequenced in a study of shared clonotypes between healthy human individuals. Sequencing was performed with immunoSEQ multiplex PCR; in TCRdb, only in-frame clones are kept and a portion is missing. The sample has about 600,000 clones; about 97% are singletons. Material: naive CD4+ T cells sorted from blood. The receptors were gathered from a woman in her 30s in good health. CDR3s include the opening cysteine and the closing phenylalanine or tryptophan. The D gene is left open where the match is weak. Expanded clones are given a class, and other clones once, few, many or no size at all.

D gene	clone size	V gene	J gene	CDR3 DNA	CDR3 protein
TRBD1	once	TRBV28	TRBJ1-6	TGTGCCAGCAGTTTGGGACAGGGACGTTCACCCCTCCACTTT	CASSLGQGRSPLHF
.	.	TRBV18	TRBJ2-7	TGTGCCAGCTCACTCAGGGACAACTACGAGCAGTACTTC	CASSLRDNYEQYF
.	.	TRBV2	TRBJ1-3	TGTGCCAGCAGCTTAGACAGGCCTTCAAGAAACACCATATATTTT	CASSLDRPSRNTIYF
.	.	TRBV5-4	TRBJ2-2	TGTGCCAGCAGCTTTCAGGGGTCCGGGGAGCTGTTTTTT	CASSFQGSGELFF
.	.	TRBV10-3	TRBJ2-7	TGTGCCATCAGAACAGGGTTAACCTCCTACGAGCAGTACTTC	CAIRTGLTSYEQYF
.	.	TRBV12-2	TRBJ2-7	TGTGCAAGTCGCTCCCCCCCAGGGGAGCAGTACTTC	CASRSPPGEQYF
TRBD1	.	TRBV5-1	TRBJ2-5	TGCGCCACCCGGGACAGCCAAGAGACCCAGTACTTC	CATRDSQETQYF
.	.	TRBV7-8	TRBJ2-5	TGTGCCAGCAGCTTACACAACCGGGGGCAAGAGACCCAGTACTTC	CASSLHNRGQETQYF
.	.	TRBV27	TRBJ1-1	TGTGCCAGCAGAAATTTTCCACCAATGAACACTGAAGCTTTCTTT	CASRNFPPMNTEAFF
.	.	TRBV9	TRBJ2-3	TGTGCCAGCAGCGTTTCCAGCGCCCTCACAGATACGCAGTATTTT	CASSVSSALTDTQYF
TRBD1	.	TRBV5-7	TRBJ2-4	TGTGCCAGCAGCAAGGGACAGGGTGAGTACTTC	CASSKGQGEYF
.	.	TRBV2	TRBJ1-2	TGTGCCAGCAGTGAAGCGAGACAGGATAATGGCTACACCTTC	CASSEARQDNGYTF
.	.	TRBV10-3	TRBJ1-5	TGTGCCATCAGCCCGGGCGGGGGCGGTCAGCCCCAGCATTTT	CAISPGGGGQPQHF
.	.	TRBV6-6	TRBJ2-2	TGTGCCAGCAGTTACACCGTACAGAGGAACACCGGGGAGCTGTTTTTT	CASSYTVQRNTGELFF
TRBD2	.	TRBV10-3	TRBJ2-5	TGTGCCATCAGGGAGCGGGAGTCCGAGACCCAGTACTTC	CAIRERESETQYF
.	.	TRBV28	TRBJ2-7	TGTGCCAGCAGACAAACAGGTTACGAGCAGTACTTC	CASRQTGYEQYF
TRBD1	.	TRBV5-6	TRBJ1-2	TGTGCCAGCAGCTTCGGACAGGGAGAATATGGCTACACCTTC	CASSFGQGEYGYTF
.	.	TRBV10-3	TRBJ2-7	TGTGCCACCCATGAACGGGACGGAGCCTACGAGCAGTACTTC	CATHERDGAYEQYF
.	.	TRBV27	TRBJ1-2	TGTGCCAGCAGTTACGGGGATAGCTATGGCTACACCTTC	CASSYGDSYGYTF
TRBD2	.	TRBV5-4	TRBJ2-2	TGTGCCAGCAGCCCTGGTCTAGCGGGAGCCGGGGAGCTGTTTTTT	CASSPGLAGAGELFF
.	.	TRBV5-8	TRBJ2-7	TGTGCCAGCAGGGGGAATTACGAGCAGTACTTC	CASRGNYEQYF
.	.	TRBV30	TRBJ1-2	TGTGCCTGGAGTATGGACCGGGTTGGGTATGGCTACACCTTC	CAWSMDRVGYGYTF